Shown below are 3 T cell receptor beta chains from a single sample sequenced in a study of regulatory T cells in long-lasting Graves disease. Construction of TCR beta libraries relied on iRepertoire HTBI primers and on Arm-PCR targeting CDR3 regions. In TCRdb, the multiplex PCR reads were re-called with MiXCR into one record per CDR3 protein. The sample includes hundreds of thousands of distinct CDR3 sequences, 15% to 20% of them seen just once. Sample time point: newly diagnosed GD, antithyroid drugs for less than 3 months. The TCR library was prepared using RNA isolated from PBMCs. These data were also filed under a second study, of T cells in Graves' hyperthyroidism and ophthalmopathy.

Sequences were derived from peripheral blood mononuclear cells (PBMCs), sampled at new diagnosis, from a patient treated with antithyroid drugs. Every receptor here comes from a man aged 18-30 years with Graves disease.

V usage is TRBV9 and J usage is TRBJ1-6; D is unresolved. From germline, CDR1 is SGDLS and CDR2 YYNGEE. Trimming left V 1 base short and J 5 bases short, with 7 bases between. The CDR3 has 14 amino acids. CDR3: CASSVKNNNSPLHF. The CDR3 nucleotides are TGTGCCAGCAGCGTAAAGAACAATAATTCACCCCTCCACTTT.

This clonotype was counted at least ten times. J is TRBJ2-7 and V is TRBV28; 7 bases align to TRBD1. The CDR3 consists of 14 residues. The V gene end was trimmed by 5 bases and the J gene end by 4 bases; junction bases not matched to a gene: 8. Germline V gives CDR1 MDHEN, CDR2 SYDVKM. CDR3 in amino acids: CASSPGQEPYEQYF. The CDR3, as DNA: TGTGCCAGCAGTCCAGGACAGGAACCTTACGAGCAGTACTTC. The full variable domain, in which reference TRBV28 and TRBJ2-7 provide the parts outside the CDR3, is DVKVTQSSRYLVKRTGEKVFLECVQDMDHENMFWYRQDPGLGLRLIYFSYDVKMKEKGDIPEGYSVSREKKERFSLILESASTNQTSMYLCASSPGQEPYEQYFGPGTRLTVT.

As for this clonotype: A far larger clone differs by one base, so this is likely a read error. The V and J genes are TRBV7-8 and TRBJ2-1; 9 nucleotides align to TRBD2. The DNA end lines up better with TRBJ2-5; the J call may be wrong. CDR1 and CDR2 (germline): SGHVS, FQNEAQ. The CDR3 consists of 15 residues. CDR3 sequence reads: CASSSLGGGGETQYF. In DNA form, the CDR3 reads TGTGCCAGCAGCTCCCTTGGCGGGGGGGGAGAGACCCAGTACTTC.